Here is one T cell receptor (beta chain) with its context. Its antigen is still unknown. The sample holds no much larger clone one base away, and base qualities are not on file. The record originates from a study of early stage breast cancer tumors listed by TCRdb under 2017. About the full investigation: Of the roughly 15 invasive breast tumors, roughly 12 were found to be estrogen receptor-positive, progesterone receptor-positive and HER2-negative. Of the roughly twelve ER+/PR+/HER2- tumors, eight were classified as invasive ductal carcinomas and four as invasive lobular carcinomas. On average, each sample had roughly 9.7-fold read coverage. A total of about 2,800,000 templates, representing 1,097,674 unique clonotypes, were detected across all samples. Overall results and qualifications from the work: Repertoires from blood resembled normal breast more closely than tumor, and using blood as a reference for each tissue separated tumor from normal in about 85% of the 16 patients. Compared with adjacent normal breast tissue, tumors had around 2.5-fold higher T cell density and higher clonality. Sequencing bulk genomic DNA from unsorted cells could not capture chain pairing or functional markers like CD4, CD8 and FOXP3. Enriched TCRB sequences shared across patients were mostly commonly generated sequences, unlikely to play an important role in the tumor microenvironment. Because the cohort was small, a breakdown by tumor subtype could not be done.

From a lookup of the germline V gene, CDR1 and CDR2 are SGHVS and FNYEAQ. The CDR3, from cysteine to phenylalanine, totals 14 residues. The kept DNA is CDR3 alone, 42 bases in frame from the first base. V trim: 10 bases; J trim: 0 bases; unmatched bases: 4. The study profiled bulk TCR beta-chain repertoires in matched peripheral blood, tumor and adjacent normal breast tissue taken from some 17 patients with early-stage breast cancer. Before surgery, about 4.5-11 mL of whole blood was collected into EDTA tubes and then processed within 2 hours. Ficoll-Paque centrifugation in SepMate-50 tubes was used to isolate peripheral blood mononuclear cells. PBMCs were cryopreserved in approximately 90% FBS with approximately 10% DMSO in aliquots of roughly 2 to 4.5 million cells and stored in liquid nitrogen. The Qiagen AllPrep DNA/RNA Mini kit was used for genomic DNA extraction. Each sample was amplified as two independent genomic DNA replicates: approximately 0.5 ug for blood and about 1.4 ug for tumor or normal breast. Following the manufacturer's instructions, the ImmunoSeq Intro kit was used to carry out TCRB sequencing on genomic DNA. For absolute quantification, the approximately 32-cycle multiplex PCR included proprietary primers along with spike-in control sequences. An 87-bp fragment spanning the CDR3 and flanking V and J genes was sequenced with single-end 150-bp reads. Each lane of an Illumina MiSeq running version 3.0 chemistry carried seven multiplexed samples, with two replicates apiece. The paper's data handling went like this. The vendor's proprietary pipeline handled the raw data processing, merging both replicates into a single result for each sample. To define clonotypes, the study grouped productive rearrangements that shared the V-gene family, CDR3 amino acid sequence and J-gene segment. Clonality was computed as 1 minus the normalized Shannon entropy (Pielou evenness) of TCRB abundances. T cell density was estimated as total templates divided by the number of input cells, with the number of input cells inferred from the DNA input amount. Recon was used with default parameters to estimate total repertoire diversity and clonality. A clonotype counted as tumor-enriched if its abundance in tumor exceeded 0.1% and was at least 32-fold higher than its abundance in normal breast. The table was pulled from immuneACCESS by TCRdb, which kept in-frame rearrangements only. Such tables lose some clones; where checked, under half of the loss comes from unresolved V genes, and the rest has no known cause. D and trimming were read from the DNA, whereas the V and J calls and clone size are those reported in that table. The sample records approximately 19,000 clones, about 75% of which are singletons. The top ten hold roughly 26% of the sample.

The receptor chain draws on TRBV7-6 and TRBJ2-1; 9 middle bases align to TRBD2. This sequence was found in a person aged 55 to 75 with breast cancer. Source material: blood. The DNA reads TGTGCCATCTCAGCGGGGGGCTCCTACAATGAGCAGTTCTTC. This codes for CAISAGGSYNEQFF.